One sample yielded the 9 T cell receptor beta chains listed below, sequenced in a study of cytomegalovirus exposure and HLA in healthy donors. It was with 60 Vbeta and 13 Jbeta primers that the PCR ran. Sequenced by immunoSEQ multiplex PCR; TCRdb stores in-frame clones only, minus some. The sample lists about 190,000 clones; roughly 80% were seen once. The specimen sequenced was PBMCs. These receptors were collected from a man between 45 and 60 years old in good health and CMV-seronegative.

This clone was picked up one time. The J gene is TRBJ1-3, the V gene TRBV4-1, with TRBD1 matching over 8 bases. The CDR3 is 15 residues long. V lost 3 bases and J lost 7; bases outside the gene matches: 8. Germline CDR1 and CDR2: MGHRA and YSYEKL. The DNA of the CDR3 is TGCGCCAGCAGCCAGCAGGGGGCCGAAGGGAACACCATATATTTT. Encoded protein: CASSQQGAEGNTIYF.

The V gene is TRBV4-1, the J gene TRBJ2-2; 7 nucleotides agree with TRBD2. Germline CDR1 is MGHRA and CDR2 is YSYEKL. This CDR3 is 18 amino acids long. Trimming took 2 bases from V and 4 from J; bases not matched to a gene: 13. DNA of the CDR3: TGCGCCAGCAGCCAAAAAAGCGGGACGGGGTCGGGCACCGGGGAGCTGTTTTTT. This encodes CASSQKSGTGSGTGELFF.

V gene TRBV7-3 combines with J gene TRBJ1-6, with D perhaps TRBD1 (6 bases). Germline V gene lookup returns CDR1 SGHTA and CDR2 FQGTGA. This CDR3 contains 13 residues. The V end lost 5 bases, the J end lost 10 bases, and 12 bases lay between the germline ends. The CDR3 loop is CASSARQESPLHF. In nucleotides, the CDR3 is TGTGCCAGCAGCGCAAGACAGGAGTCACCCCTCCACTTT.

The V and J genes are TRBV2 and TRBJ2-3, with 8 nucleotides matching TRBD2. J was trimmed by 2 bases and V by 7 bases; bases with no gene match: 2. From germline, CDR1 is SNHLY and CDR2 FYNNEI. CDR3 length: 13 amino acids. The DNA of the CDR3 is TGTGCCAGCATAGCGGGGAACACAGATACGCAGTATTTT. This gives the protein CASIAGNTDTQYF.

The table lists this clone with a count of one. The chain has TRBV7-9 and TRBJ1-1, with no clear D. This CDR3 has 13 amino acids. Germline CDR1 reads SEHNR; CDR2 reads FQNEAQ (reference sequence). V was pared by 1 base and J by 4 bases, with 7 bases between. Written as DNA, the CDR3 is TGTGCCAGCAGCTTAGGCGAGGGCACTGAAGCTTTCTTT. Protein: CASSLGEGTEAFF.

V is TRBV4-3 and J is TRBJ2-3; 8 nucleotides line up with TRBD2. The CDR3 loop spans 19 amino acids. Germline CDR1 is LGHNA and CDR2 is YSLEER. The trim removed 0 bases at V and 2 bases at J, leaving 13 bases unmatched. CDR3 sequence (DNA): TGCGCCAGCAGCCAAGAGTTTCGGAGCGGGGGTTCTTACACAGATACGCAGTATTTT. Amino acids: CASSQEFRSGGSYTDTQYF.

This sequence joins TRBV13 and TRBJ1-2; weak D call: TRBD1 (5 bases). With 5 bases removed from V and 4 bases from J, the gap between germline ends came to 14 bases. Germline values: CDR1 PRHDT, CDR2 FYEKMQ (reference sequence). The CDR3 has 14 residues. In DNA, the CDR3 is TGTGCCAGCAGCCCGATGGGTGACAGCTATGGCTACACCTTC. This sequence encodes CASSPMGDSYGYTF.

The rearrangement uses TRBV14 and TRBJ2-7; D is unclear. CDR1 is SGHDN, CDR2 FVKESK, per germline. Trimming removed 1 base at V and 9 bases at J, with 13 bases between. The CDR3 is 13 amino acids. The CDR3 nucleotides are TGTGCCAGCAGCCAAGTCGACACTCCTCGGCAGTACTTC. Its translation is CASSQVDTPRQYF.

This sequence joins TRBV5-8 and TRBJ2-7; 9 nucleotides match TRBD1. This CDR3 has 15 amino acids. In germline, CDR1 is SGHTS, CDR2 YDEGEE. With V trimmed by 1 base and J by 1 base, 3 bases remained unmatched. CDR3 sequence: CASSLLGQGSYEQYF. The CDR3, as DNA: TGTGCCAGCAGCTTGTTGGGACAGGGATCCTACGAGCAGTACTTC. Full variable domain (remainder filled in from reference TRBV5-8 and TRBJ2-7): EAGVTQSPTHLIKTRGQQATLRCSPISGHTSVYWYQQALGLGLQFLLWYDEGEERNRGNFPPRFSGRQFPNYSSELNVNALELEDSALYLCASSLLGQGSYEQYFGPGTRLTVT.